This T cell receptor (beta chain) was observed in a study of tumor-infiltrating lymphocytes in primary liver carcinoma. Study context: Through surgical resection, the patients' primary liver carcinoma was treated. Tumor lesions were T1-T3 N0M0 and spanned about 4 to 11 cm.

Study-wide findings and caveats: Top-250-clone fractions were significantly higher in tumors than in blood (p = 0.039).

TCR beta cDNA was reverse-transcribed from 450 to 500 ng of total RNA. The reaction used a constant-region primer and ProtoScript II reverse transcriptase. Libraries for TCR beta were built through three nested multiplex PCR rounds, which together made up a slightly modified ARM-PCR procedure. It was with TRBV1-TRBV30 forward primers and a C-beta reverse primer that the first two PCR rounds were run, at about 10 cycles each. MiXCR was run by TCRdb on the multiplex PCR reads, yielding one entry per CDR3 protein. The table lists 300,000 to 350,000 distinct CDR3 sequences, less than 75% of them singletons. In the case of this clonotype: Its specificity is unknown.

This CDR3 has 17 amino acids. CDR1 is SGHAT, CDR2 FQNNGV, per germline. The junction had 14 bases not matched to a gene; V was cut back by 2 bases and J by 7 bases. The study extracted blood RNA from unsorted whole blood and also extracted germline DNA. There were only treatment-naive patients, all with chronic HBV infection. The specimen was peripheral blood. The gene calls are TRBV11-2 and TRBJ2-1, with 7 bases aligning to TRBD2. The TCR comes from a man between 35 and 55 years old with primary liver carcinoma and hepatitis B virus infection. The CDR3 loop reads CASSLTLAVVAVNEQFF. As DNA, the CDR3 is TGTGCCAGCAGCTTAACCCTAGCGGTAGTAGCTGTGAATGAGCAGTTCTTC.